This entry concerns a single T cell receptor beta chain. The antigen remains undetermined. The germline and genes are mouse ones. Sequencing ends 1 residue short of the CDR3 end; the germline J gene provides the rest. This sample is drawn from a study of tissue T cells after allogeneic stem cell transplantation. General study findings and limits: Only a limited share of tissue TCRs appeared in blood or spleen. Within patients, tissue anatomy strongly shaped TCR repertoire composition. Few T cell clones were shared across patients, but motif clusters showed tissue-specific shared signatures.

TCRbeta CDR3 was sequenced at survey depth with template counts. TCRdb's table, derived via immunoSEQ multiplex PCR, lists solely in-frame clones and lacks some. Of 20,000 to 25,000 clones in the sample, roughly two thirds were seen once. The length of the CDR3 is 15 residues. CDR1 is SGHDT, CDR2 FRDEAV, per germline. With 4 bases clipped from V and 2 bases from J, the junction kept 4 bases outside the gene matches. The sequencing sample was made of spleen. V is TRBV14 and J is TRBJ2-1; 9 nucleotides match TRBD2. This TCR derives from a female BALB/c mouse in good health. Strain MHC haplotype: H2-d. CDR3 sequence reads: CASSPPGGDYAEQFF. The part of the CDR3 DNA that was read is TGTGCCAGCAGTCCCCCTGGGGGGGACTATGCTGAGCAGTTC. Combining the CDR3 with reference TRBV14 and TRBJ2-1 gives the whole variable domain EAGVTQSPRYAVLQEGQAVSFWCDPISGHDTLYWYQQPRDQGPQLLVYFRDEAVIDNSQLPSDRFSAVRPKGTNSTLKIQSAKQGDTATYLCASSPPGGDYAEQFFGPGTRLTVL.